The 13 T cell receptor beta chains below were found in one sample sequenced in a study of blood T cell repertoires in COVID-19. Generated by immunoSEQ multiplex PCR, the TCRdb table keeps only in-frame clones and is missing some. The repertoire holds hundreds of thousands of clones, with around 84% as singletons. Material for sequencing was PBMCs or T cells enriched from blood (not recorded which). The receptors shown here come from a man in his forties or fifties who had been exposed to COVID-19.

Many counts were recorded for this clone. The rearrangement joins TRBV2 to TRBJ2-5; possibly TRBD2 for D (6 bases). Germline V gene data show CDR1 as SNHLY and CDR2 as FYNNEI. The CDR3 loop spans 13 amino acids. V lost 4 bases and J lost 3, with 9 bases in between. Here the CDR3 DNA reads TGTGCCAGCAGTGGGAGACTAGAAGAGACCCAGTACTTC. Translation gives CASSGRLEETQYF.

The chain employs TRBV30 and TRBJ2-3, with 8 bases fitting TRBD2. This CDR3 has 15 amino acids. Germline V gene lookup returns CDR1 GTSNPN and CDR2 SVGIG (reference sequence). Trimming removed 8 bases from V and 0 bases from J; junction bases left unmatched: 10. Here the CDR3 reads CAHSQAGASTDTQYF. In DNA, the CDR3 is TGTGCCCACAGTCAAGCGGGGGCTAGCACAGATACGCAGTATTTT.

The chain has TRBV7-9 and TRBJ1-3, with D possibly TRBD1 on 5 matching bases. CDR3 length equals 13 residues. Germline V gene sequence: CDR1 SEHNR, CDR2 FQNEAQ (reference sequence). Trimming took off 8 bases at V and 4 bases at J, with 12 bases between the two ends. CDR3 residues: CASPAGGGNTIYF. Here the CDR3 DNA reads TGTGCCAGCCCAGCGGGGGGGGGAAACACCATATATTTT.

J is TRBJ2-7 and V is TRBV7-9, with D possibly being TRBD1 (6 bases). The germline CDR1 and CDR2 sequences are SEHNR and FQNEAQ (reference sequence). V was trimmed by 1 base and J by 3 bases, leaving 13 bases between them. The CDR3 is made up of 15 amino acids. The CDR3 nucleotides read TGTGCCAGCAGCTTAGTTGGGACAAAGAGCTACGAGCAGTACTTC. This translates into CASSLVGTKSYEQYF.

This CDR3 is CASTTEPRATEAFF. CDR3 in DNA: TGTGCCAGCACGACGGAACCCAGGGCCACTGAAGCTTTCTTT. The chain employs TRBV6-5 and TRBJ1-1, with D maybe TRBD1 (5 bases). V lost 7 bases to trimming and J lost 4 bases, with 16 bases between them. Germline lookup yields CDR1 MNHEY and CDR2 SVGAGI. The CDR3 consists of 14 residues.

The chain couples TRBV5-8 to TRBJ1-1, with D possibly matching TRBD1 (6 bases). Germline V lookup: CDR1 SGHTS, CDR2 YDEGEE. Deletions cut 7 bases from V and 5 bases from J, with 18 bases between. The CDR3 is 14 amino acids. The CDR3 protein is CASPEGGWKTEAFF. CDR3 sequence (DNA): TGTGCCAGCCCGGAAGGGGGTTGGAAGACTGAAGCTTTCTTT. Full variable domain (missing parts from reference TRBV5-8 and TRBJ1-1): EAGVTQSPTHLIKTRGQQATLRCSPISGHTSVYWYQQALGLGLQFLLWYDEGEERNRGNFPPRFSGRQFPNYSSELNVNALELEDSALYLCASPEGGWKTEAFFGQGTRLTVV.

The CDR3 region is CASSLGSRGNQPQHF. The CDR3 DNA follows: TGTGCCAGCAGCTTAGGGAGTAGGGGAAATCAGCCCCAGCATTTT. The chain joins TRBV11-2 to TRBJ1-5, with TRBD1 as a possible D gene (5 bases). CDR3 size: 15 residues. V was clipped by 1 base and J by 4 bases, with 11 bases between them. Per germline, CDR1 SGHAT and CDR2 FQNNGV.

V and J are TRBV7-6 and TRBJ1-2, with TRBD1 identical over 7 bases. V trimming: 5 bases; J trimming: 5 bases; junction bases outside the gene matches: 14. CDR3 length: 16 amino acids. The V gene's germline CDR1 is SGHVS and CDR2 FNYEAQ. The CDR3 reads CASSGRTGAFTYGYTF. The CDR3 nucleotides read TGTGCCAGCAGCGGCAGAACAGGGGCCTTTACGTATGGCTACACCTTC.

Here the CDR3 DNA reads TGTGCCAGCATCCTGGGGGGGGATACGCAGTATTTT. Protein product: CASILGGDTQYF. The chain recombines TRBV2 with TRBJ2-3; 7 nucleotides agree with TRBD2. This CDR3 region has 12 residues. Germline loops: CDR1 SNHLY, CDR2 FYNNEI. The V and J ends lost 7 bases and 6 bases, in that order; junction bases with no gene match: 4.

The V and J genes are TRBV11-3 and TRBJ1-2; TRBD1 aligns across 12 bases. The V and J ends lost 2 bases and 8 bases, in that order; junction bases with no gene match: 9. The CDR3 contains 16 residues. From germline, CDR1 is SGHNT and CDR2 YENEEA. Here the CDR3 reads CASSLRDRGPSGGYTF. The CDR3 bases are TGTGCCAGCAGCTTAAGGGACAGGGGGCCGTCGGGAGGCTACACCTTC. Using reference TRBV11-3 and TRBJ1-2 for the parts outside the CDR3, the full variable domain is EAGVVQSPRYKIIEKKQPVAFWCNPISGHNTLYWYLQNLGQGPELLIRYENEEAVDDSQLPKDRFSAERLKGVDSTLKIQPAELGDSAVYLCASSLRDRGPSGGYTFGSGTRLTVV.

CDR3 sequence: CASSQADRGGGELFF. The CDR3 nucleotides are TGTGCCAGCAGCCAAGCCGACAGGGGAGGCGGGGAGCTGTTTTTT. This chain joins TRBV4-2 and TRBJ2-2; 8 bases align to TRBD1. The germline gives CDR1 LGHNA, CDR2 YNFKEQ. Losses at the gene ends were 1 base for V and 7 bases for J; bases not matched to a gene: 5. The CDR3 is 15 residues long.

This chain links TRBV1 with TRBJ2-7; whether TRBD2, the table's D call, matches the DNA was not checked. TRBV1 is a listed pseudogene. The CDR3 runs 19 residues. The CDR3 is CTSSQDRGGFSGRVYEQYF. CDR3 coding DNA: TGCACCAGCAGCCAAGATCGGGGGGGATTCAGCGGGAGGGTTTACGAGCAGTACTTC.

The chain combines TRBV7-7 with TRBJ2-1; TRBD2 matches 7 bases. Germline assignment: CDR1 SSHAT and CDR2 FNYEAQ (reference sequence). The CDR3 runs to 13 residues. CDR3 region: CAIGGFGGNEQFF. The CDR3 DNA follows: TGTGCTATCGGTGGGTTCGGGGGGAATGAGCAGTTCTTC.